Below, 5 T cell receptor beta chains from the same sample are listed, as sequenced in a study of T cell repertoires in urothelial bladder cancer. Here immunoSEQ multiplex PCR was the method, and the copy in TCRdb shows in-frame clones only, minus some. The sample carries over 10,000 clones, about 70% recorded once. The material sequenced was tumor-infiltrating cells from bladder cancer. These TCRs come from a human donor with urothelial carcinoma.

Relative to its sample, this clone is medium-sized. The chain is built from TRBV6-5 and TRBJ2-7; D perhaps matches TRBD1 (6 bases). The germline V and J ends were trimmed by 7 bases and 3 bases, with 10 bases remaining between them. From germline, CDR1 is MNHEY and CDR2 SVGAGI. The CDR3 length is 12 residues. CDR3 sequence (DNA): TGTGCCAGCACGGACAGAGACTACGAGCAGTACTTC. This gives the protein CASTDRDYEQYF.

The chain carries TRBV29-1 and TRBJ2-1, with unresolved D. The V and J ends lost 7 bases and 3 bases respectively, with 7 bases between them. CDR1 and CDR2 from the germline V gene are SQVTM and ANQGSEA. The CDR3 is 11 residues long. Written as DNA, the CDR3 is TGCAGCGGGGAAGTCTACAATGAGCAGTTCTTC. Residues: CSGEVYNEQFF.

The V call is TRBV23-1, the J call TRBJ2-7; no firm D call. TRBV23-1 is marked as an open reading frame, function uncertain. The V end lost 0 bases, the J end lost 2 bases, and 14 bases lay between the germline ends. This CDR3 is built from 16 residues. The CDR3 DNA is TGCGCCAGCAGTCAATCGCGGCCCTGTAGTCCCTACGAGCAGTACTTC. Amino acids: CASSQSRPCSPYEQYF.

This clone has just a few counts. V is TRBV12-5 and J is TRBJ2-7, with D hard to call. The CDR3 has 11 amino acids. V was pared by 6 bases and J by 3 bases, with 6 bases between. The germline CDR1 and CDR2 sequences are LGHNT and FRNRAP. As DNA, the CDR3 is TGTGCTAGTGGCCGTGACTACGAGCAGTACTTC. Amino acids: CASGRDYEQYF.

The chain has TRBV7-2 and TRBJ1-6, with 8 bases identical to TRBD1. This CDR3 has 13 amino acids. Trimming removed 4 bases from V and 15 bases from J; junction bases left unmatched: 8. The germline gives CDR1 SGHTA, CDR2 FQGNSA. The CDR3 DNA follows: TGTGCCAGCAGCTCGGGACTCGGGACAGGCCTCCACTTT. Its protein product is CASSSGLGTGLHF.